This T cell receptor (beta chain) was identified during a study of shared clonotypes between healthy human individuals. Study-wide points: Sequencing depth was predicted to influence how clonotypes are shared among donors.

V was pared by 5 bases and J by 10 bases, with 18 bases between. Germline V lookup: CDR1 MDHEN, CDR2 SYDVKM. This CDR3 is 14 amino acids long. About this clone itself: Its target is not known.

Some clones are missing from TCRdb's copy, which holds only in-frame ones; the method was immunoSEQ multiplex PCR. The sample has more than 900,000 clones, approximately 80% seen once. This sequence originates from a man in his late teens or twenties in good health. Some clones in this sample may be carry-over from other donors' samples. Specimen: memory CD4+ T cells from PBMCs. Stated subset: CD45RA-negative fraction. V is TRBV28 and J is TRBJ2-1; D is unresolved. CDR3 residues: CASSPRTGSREQFF. Written as DNA, the CDR3 is TGTGCCAGCAGTCCGAGGACGGGCTCGAGGGAGCAGTTCTTC.